A single sample gave rise to the 5 T cell receptor beta chains below, sequenced in a study of shared clonotypes between healthy human individuals. The repertoire was sequenced with immunoSEQ multiplex PCR; TCRdb's copy has only in-frame clones and lacks some. The sample lists hundreds of thousands of clones, around 96% occurring once. Naive CD8 cells, CD45RO-negative and positively selected for CCR7, excluded terminally differentiated effector memory CD45RA+ cells. The specimen was naive CD8+ T cells sorted from blood. The receptors stem from a man aged 25 to 40 in good health.

The V and J genes are TRBV4-3 and TRBJ2-1; a possible D gene is TRBD2 (5 bases). The CDR3 has 15 residues. In germline, CDR1 is LGHNA, CDR2 YSLEER. Trimming shortened V by 1 base and J by 6 bases, and 13 bases separated the two germline ends. The CDR3 loop is CASSQVSGYPNEQFF. The CDR3 DNA reads as TGCGCCAGCAGCCAAGTGAGCGGTTACCCCAATGAGCAGTTCTTC.

The chain has TRBV7-3 and TRBJ2-3; D may be TRBD1 (6 bases). V was clipped by 2 bases and J by 3 bases, with 12 bases between them. The CDR3 has 15 amino acids. Looked up from germline, CDR1 is SGHTA and CDR2 is FQGTGA. Here the CDR3 reads CASSLGRTATDTQYF. The CDR3, as DNA: TGTGCCAGCAGCTTAGGGCGGACAGCTACAGATACGCAGTATTTT.

This clone appeared once. The chain has TRBV4-2 and TRBJ2-4; maybe TRBD2 (6 bases). The CDR3 consists of 16 residues. Germline V lookup: CDR1 LGHNA, CDR2 YNFKEQ. The V end was cut by 0 bases, the J end by 3 bases, with 12 bases between. The CDR3 protein is CASSQEGGVNKNIQYF. DNA of the CDR3: TGTGCCAGCAGCCAAGAGGGCGGGGTAAACAAAAACATTCAGTACTTC.

The chain employs TRBV28 and TRBJ2-7; D is undetermined. Trimming shortened V by 6 bases and J by 7 bases, and 13 bases separated the two germline ends. The CDR3 consists of 12 residues. Germline lookup yields CDR1 MDHEN and CDR2 SYDVKM. Here the CDR3 reads CASSSIAGEQYF. The CDR3 nucleotides read TGTGCCAGCAGCTCCATAGCCGGGGAGCAGTACTTC.

The rearrangement links TRBV27 to TRBJ2-7; 8 positions match TRBD2. The CDR3 length is 14 residues. In germline, CDR1 is MNHEY, CDR2 SMNVEV (reference sequence). V lost 4 bases, J lost 4 bases, and 6 bases stayed unmatched. The chain's CDR3 is CASSSGLGSYEQYF. In DNA form, the CDR3 reads TGTGCCAGCAGTTCGGGACTAGGCTCATACGAGCAGTACTTC.